The T cell receptor (beta chain) under discussion was sequenced for a study of blood T cell repertoires in COVID-19 (dated by TCRdb to the early 2020s). In the study overall: Samples from collaborators originated in the United States, Italy and Spain and spanned both the acute and convalescent phases of COVID-19. HLA class I and class II types, where available, came from metadata supplied by the sample provider rather than from assay-based typing. Samples were obtained from the ongoing ImmuneRACE study (first 160 participants) and from 1,254 subjects provided by 6 global collaborators. The repertoires were released in a freely available public database intended as a resource for research on the immune response to SARS-CoV-2. The material from the prospective study consisted of cDNA or gDNA derived from T cells, B-cell-depleted T cells, or PBMCs. The sample metadata nearly always contained a de-identified subject ID, COVID-19 status, age in years and sex. Subjects who had been exposed to COVID-19, were actively infected with it, or had recovered from it provided the deeply sampled blood TCRbeta repertoires that made up the dataset.

This clone was observed a few times. Its recognized antigen is unknown. Qualities for individual bases were not recorded, and no much larger clone is one base off. What the study reported, not specific to this receptor: Clinical and demographic metadata were provided uncurated, with the amount varying by source and participant.

One collaborating source in Seattle enrolled patients while the patients were actively infected and followed the patients over time throughout the course of disease. The collaborating institutions used their own protocols to collect whole blood in K2EDTA tubes. For TCRbeta analysis, collaborators shipped samples as frozen whole blood, isolated PBMCs, or DNA extracted from either of those sample types. Counted from cysteine to phenylalanine, this CDR3 has 13 amino acids. The only DNA kept is the CDR3, 39 bases in frame from the first base. V was cut back by 5 bases and J by 0 bases, leaving a gap of 9 bases between them. CDR1 SGHNT and CDR2 YYREEE were looked up in the germline V gene (reference sequence). TCRbeta CDR3 regions were amplified from genomic DNA by means of the immunoSEQ Assay, a bias-controlled multiplex PCR. Per the authors' processing: The number of nucleated cells in each sample was estimated by amplification of reference gene primers within the assay. Sequence reads were collapsed and filtered to measure the absolute abundance of every unique TCRbeta CDR3 rearrangement. For each sample, productive Simpson clonality was calculated as the square root of Simpson's diversity index across productive rearrangements. The table comes from immuneACCESS by way of TCRdb, which keeps in-frame sequences with V and J called. Part of the clones is missing from these tables; in studies checked, under half for an unresolved V gene and the rest for unknown reasons. Clone size and V and J calls were adopted from that table, with D and trimming inferred from the DNA. This sample holds about 260,000 clones; more than 85% were observed only once. Jointly, the top ten make up approximately 2.6% of the sample.

The sequence is built from TRBV5-4 and TRBJ2-7; the D gene assignment is ambiguous. Sequenced material: peripheral blood. This TCR was sampled from a person aged 18-30 years with COVID-19, enrolled during active disease. The CDR3 protein is CASSPESSYEQYF. The bases are TGTGCCAGCAGTCCGGAGAGCTCCTACGAGCAGTACTTC.